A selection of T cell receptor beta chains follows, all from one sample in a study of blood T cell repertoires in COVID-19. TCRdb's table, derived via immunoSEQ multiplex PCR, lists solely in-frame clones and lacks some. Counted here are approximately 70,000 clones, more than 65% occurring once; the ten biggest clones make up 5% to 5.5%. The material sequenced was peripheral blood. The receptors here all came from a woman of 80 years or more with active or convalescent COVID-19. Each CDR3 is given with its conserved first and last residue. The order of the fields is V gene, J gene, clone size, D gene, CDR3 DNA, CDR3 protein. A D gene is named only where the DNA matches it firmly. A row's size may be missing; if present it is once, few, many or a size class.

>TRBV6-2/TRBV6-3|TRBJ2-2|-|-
TGTGCCAGCAGTCCCACTAGTACGAACACCGGGGAGCTGTTTTTT
CASSPTSTNTGELFF
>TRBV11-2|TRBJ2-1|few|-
TGTGCCAGCAGCTTGGGCTTCCACAATGAGCAGTTCTTC
CASSLGFHNEQFF
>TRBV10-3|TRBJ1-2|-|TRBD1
TGTGCCATCAGCCAATTTAAAACAGGGGGCTATGGCTACACCTTC
CAISQFKTGGYGYTF
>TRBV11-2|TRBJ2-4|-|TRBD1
TGTGCCAGCAGCTTGGGACAGGGAGTAAACATTCAGTACTTC
CASSLGQGVNIQYF
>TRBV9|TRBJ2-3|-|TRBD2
TGTGCCAGCAGCGGGGGCCTCTCCGGGAGGGCCACAGATACGCAGTATTTT
CASSGGLSGRATDTQYF
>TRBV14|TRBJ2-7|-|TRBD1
TGTGCCAGCAGCCAAAGACAGGGTAGGTTTGGCGAGCAGTACTTC
CASSQRQGRFGEQYF
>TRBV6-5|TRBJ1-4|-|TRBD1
TGTGCCAGCAGTTTGGACAGGGGCGGTGAAAAACTGTTTTTT
CASSLDRGGEKLFF
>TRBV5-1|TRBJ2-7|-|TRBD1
TGCGCCAGCAGCTTGGAGGGCAGGGGGCCGTACGAGCAGTACTTC
CASSLEGRGPYEQYF
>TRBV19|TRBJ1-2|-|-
TGTGCCAGTAGTATAGCGGTCAACTATGGCTACACCTTC
CASSIAVNYGYTF
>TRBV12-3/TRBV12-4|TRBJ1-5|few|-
TGTGCCAGCAGTTTCGGGAATCAGCCCCAGCATTTT
CASSFGNQPQHF
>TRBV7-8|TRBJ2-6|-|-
TGTGCCAGCAGCTCCCCGGACTCACAATCTGGGGCCAACGTCCTGACTTTC
CASSSPDSQSGANVLTF
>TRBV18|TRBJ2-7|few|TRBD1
TGTGCCAGCTCACACCTGCGACAGGGTTCCTACGAGCAGTACTTC
CASSHLRQGSYEQYF
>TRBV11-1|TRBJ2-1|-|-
TGTGCCAGCAGCGGAGGGTCCCTAGCGGAGCAGTTCTTC
CASSGGSLAEQFF
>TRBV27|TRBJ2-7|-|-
TGTGCCAGCAGCTTTCGGGGGACCTCCTACGAGCAGTACTTC
CASSFRGTSYEQYF
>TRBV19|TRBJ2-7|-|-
TGTGCCAGTAGGAAAACCGGGGGCTACGAGCAGTACTTC
CASRKTGGYEQYF
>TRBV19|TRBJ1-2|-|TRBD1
TGTGCCAGTAGGAGTATGACAGGGGGCGCGTCTAACTATGGCTACACCTTC
CASRSMTGGASNYGYTF
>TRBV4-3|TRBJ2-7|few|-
TGCGCCAGCAGCCAAGATCTGGTGGGGCGGATGCAGTACTTC
CASSQDLVGRMQYF
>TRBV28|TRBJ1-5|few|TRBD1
TGTGCCAGCAGACGGACAGGGTCGGGCAATCAGCCCCAGCATTTT
CASRRTGSGNQPQHF
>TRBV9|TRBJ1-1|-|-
TGTGCCAGCAGCGCTCGTTCCAGGGATACTGAAGCTTTCTTT
CASSARSRDTEAFF
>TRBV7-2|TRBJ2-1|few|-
TGTGCCAGCAGCTTAGAGGTCGGGGACAATGAGCAGTTCTTC
CASSLEVGDNEQFF
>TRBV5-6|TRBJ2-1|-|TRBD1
TGTGCCAGCAGCTCGGACAGGGAGTTCTACAATGAGCAGTTCTTC
CASSSDREFYNEQFF
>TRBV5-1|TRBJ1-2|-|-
TGCGCCAGCAGCTTGGCGGGTAGTCATAACTATGGCTACACCTTC
CASSLAGSHNYGYTF